The next 30 T cell receptor beta chains were all read from a single sample in a study of sequential checkpoint blockade in melanoma. Sequencing was performed with immunoSEQ multiplex PCR; in TCRdb, only in-frame clones are kept and a portion is missing. The sample lists more than 5,500 clones, 21% occurring once. Treatment denoted: randomized to nivolumab then ipilimumab (arm A) or the reverse (arm B). This sample comprised tumor tissue (inferred from file names), obtained from a patient given nivolumab and ipilimumab in sequence. These receptors originate from a human donor with melanoma.

This chain links TRBV5-1 with TRBJ2-5; weak D call: TRBD2 (7 bases). Trimming removed 2 bases from V and 5 bases from J, with 13 bases in between. Germline CDR1 reads SGHRS; CDR2 reads YFSETQ. The CDR3 sequence is 14 residues long. CDR3 nucleotides: TGCGCCAGCAGCTTCACAGGGCGGGGGGAGACCCAGTACTTC. This encodes CASSFTGRGETQYF.

This chain connects TRBV19 to TRBJ1-2; tentatively, D is TRBD1 (6 bases). This CDR3 is built from 14 residues. The V end was cut by 3 bases, the J end by 2 bases, with 10 bases between. CDR1 LNHDA and CDR2 SQIVND come from the germline V gene (reference sequence). DNA for the CDR3: TGTGCCAGTAGTATTGGGGGGCCCAACTATGGCTACACCTTC. It specifies CASSIGGPNYGYTF.

This clone was seen a handful of times. The chain is built from TRBV6-8 and TRBJ1-3; possible D gene TRBD1, 5 bases. CDR1 and CDR2 from the germline V gene are MNHGY and SAAAGT. This CDR3 has 13 residues. V was trimmed by 9 bases and J by 0 bases, leaving 9 bases between them. CDR3 DNA sequence: TGTGCCAGTCTTCAGGGCTCTGGAAACACCATATATTTT. Translation: CASLQGSGNTIYF.

The sample holds many counts of this clone. V gene TRBV6-4 combines with J gene TRBJ1-2; no firm D call. The CDR3 has 11 amino acids. From germline, CDR1 is MRHNA and CDR2 SNTAGT. V dropped 8 bases and J dropped 6 bases, with 10 bases sitting between them. This CDR3 is CASGWTDGYTF. The CDR3 DNA is TGTGCCAGCGGTTGGACGGATGGCTACACCTTC.

The rearrangement joins TRBV19 to TRBJ1-2, with TRBD1 matching over 7 bases. The CDR3 contains 14 residues. CDR1 and CDR2 (germline): LNHDA, SQIVND (reference sequence). After removal of 6 bases from V and 2 bases from J, the junction contained 6 bases not matched to a gene. CDR3 amino acids: CASSDRVGNYGYTF. CDR3 DNA sequence: TGTGCCAGTAGCGACAGGGTTGGGAACTATGGCTACACCTTC.

Sample share makes this clone hyperexpanded (1% or more). The chain's CDR3 is CASSQVPRSGGALFETQYF. CDR3 DNA sequence: TGTGCCAGCAGCCAAGTCCCGCGGAGCGGGGGGGCCTTATTTGAGACCCAGTACTTC. The rearrangement uses TRBV14 and TRBJ2-5, with TRBD2 matching 10 bases. The length of the CDR3 is 19 residues. The V gene's germline CDR1 is SGHDN and CDR2 FVKESK. J lost 5 bases, V lost 1 base, and 16 bases had no gene match.

This clone is medium-sized in the sample. The J gene is TRBJ2-7, the V gene TRBV11-3, with D perhaps given as TRBD1 or TRBD2 (5 bases each). CDR3 length equals 15 residues. V was shortened by 3 bases and J by 4 bases, with 16 bases between the two germline ends. CDR1 is SGHNT, CDR2 YENEEA, per germline. The CDR3 loop reads CASSLFLGVRYEQYF. The CDR3, as DNA: TGTGCCAGCAGCTTGTTTCTGGGGGTAAGGTACGAGCAGTACTTC.

Ten or more counts support this clone. CDR3 loop: CASSQLPGSGVGNTIYF. The CDR3 nucleotides are TGCGCCAGCAGCCAACTACCCGGATCCGGGGTCGGAAACACCATATATTTT. This chain joins TRBV4-1 and TRBJ1-3; D is ambiguous. Germline CDR1 and CDR2: MGHRA and YSYEKL. The CDR3 runs to 17 residues. Trimming removed 2 bases at V and 4 bases at J, with 18 bases between.

This clone has ten or more counts. The V call is TRBV4-1, the J call TRBJ2-7; D is possibly TRBD1 or TRBD2 (6 bases each). Germline values: CDR1 MGHRA, CDR2 YSYEKL. CDR3 length: 13 amino acids. Trimming cost V 4 bases and J 5 bases, with 12 bases left between them. CDR3 region: CASSPYREDEQYF. Here the CDR3 DNA reads TGCGCCAGCAGCCCCTACAGGGAGGACGAGCAGTACTTC.

The chain couples TRBV5-1 to TRBJ2-1; 12 bases are shared with TRBD2. The CDR3 covers 16 residues. Germline V gene sequence: CDR1 SGHRS, CDR2 YFSETQ. Trimming cost V 3 bases and J 4 bases; bases outside gene matches: 5. The CDR3 sequence is CASSSIGLAGYNEQFF. CDR3 bases: TGCGCCAGCAGCTCGATCGGACTAGCGGGATACAATGAGCAGTTCTTC.

This clone is classed as medium-sized. The chain employs TRBV18 and TRBJ1-4, with D tentatively TRBD1 (6 bases). Trimming removed 1 base from V and 7 bases from J, with 16 bases in between. Germline CDR1 is KGHSH and CDR2 is LQKENI. This CDR3 is 16 amino acids long. Here the CDR3 DNA reads TGTGCCAGCTCACCACTACCCCCCAGGGGCGGTGAAAAACTGTTTTTT. Translating gives CASSPLPPRGGEKLFF.

The J gene is TRBJ1-2, the V gene TRBV10-2; 7 positions match TRBD1. The CDR3 extends over 13 amino acids. CDR1 WSHSY and CDR2 SAAADI come from the germline V gene. J lost 4 bases, V lost 2 bases, and 1 base had no gene match. The CDR3 DNA is TGCGCCAGCAGTGAGGGACAGGCCTATGGCTACACCTTC. Translation gives CASSEGQAYGYTF.

This clone was seen repeatedly, ten times or more. The rearrangement links TRBV11-3 to TRBJ2-2; 11 bases are a match to TRBD2. V was clipped by 0 bases and J by 5 bases; unmatched bases: 8. From germline, CDR1 is SGHNT and CDR2 YENEEA. This CDR3 has 18 residues. CDR3 in DNA: TGTGCCAGCAGCTTAGATCTTCTAGCGGGAGGCGCTACCGGGGAGCTGTTTTTT. Protein product: CASSLDLLAGGATGELFF.

This clone is labeled medium-sized (0.01 to 0.1%). This specimen includes other DNA sequences encoding the same CDR3. J is TRBJ2-5 and V is TRBV11-3; 9 positions agree with TRBD2. V was clipped by 5 bases and J by 5 bases; unmatched bases: 9. The germline CDR1 and CDR2 sequences are SGHNT and YENEEA. The CDR3 has 15 amino acids. The CDR3 spells CASSPSGTWGETQYF. As DNA, the CDR3 is TGTGCCAGCAGCCCTAGCGGGACATGGGGGGAGACCCAGTACTTC.

A few counts support this clone. The V call is TRBV11-3, the J call TRBJ2-2; possible D gene TRBD2, 5 bases. Germline assignment: CDR1 SGHNT and CDR2 YENEEA. The CDR3 extends over 14 amino acids. The V gene lost 4 bases and the J gene lost 4 bases, with 10 bases spanning the gap. CDR3 loop: CASSSGLFTGELFF. The CDR3 nucleotides are TGTGCCAGCAGCTCAGGACTTTTCACCGGGGAGCTGTTTTTT.

This clone showed up just a few times. The genes are TRBV7-7 and TRBJ1-1, with D perhaps TRBD1 (5 bases). The CDR3 is made up of 16 amino acids. The germline CDR1 and CDR2 sequences are SSHAT and FNYEAQ (reference sequence). The CDR3 sequence: CASPVAGTYTNTEAFF. For the CDR3, the DNA is TGTGCTAGTCCGGTGGCAGGGACTTATACGAACACTGAAGCTTTCTTT.

In this sample, this clone turned up a few times. The rearrangement joins TRBV9 to TRBJ1-2; D call uncertain. The V gene lost 2 bases and the J gene lost 8 bases, with 10 bases spanning the gap. Germline V CDR1 and CDR2: SGDLS, YYNGEE. This CDR3 spans 12 amino acids. The CDR3 loop reads CASSVIAGGYTF. CDR3 nucleotide sequence: TGTGCCAGCAGCGTCATCGCGGGGGGCTACACCTTC. The entire variable domain, with the rest obtained from reference TRBV9 and TRBJ1-2, is as follows: DSGVTQTPKHLITATGQRVTLRCSPRSGDLSVYWYQQSLDQGLQFLIQYYNGEERAKGNILERFSAQQFPDLHSELNLSSLELGDSALYFCASSVIAGGYTFGSGTRLTVV.

The chain carries TRBV6-8 and TRBJ2-7, with TRBD2 matching 9 bases. Trimming cost V 0 bases and J 2 bases; bases outside gene matches: 8. Germline V CDR1 and CDR2: MNHGY, SAAAGT. This CDR3 spans 17 amino acids. The CDR3 protein is CASSYSIPAGGAYEQYF. The CDR3 DNA reads as TGTGCCAGCAGTTACTCGATTCCAGCGGGGGGAGCCTACGAGCAGTACTTC.

This clone is labeled large. V is TRBV15 and J is TRBJ1-1, with D perhaps matching TRBD1 (5 bases). Between the trimmed V and J ends, which lost 0 bases and 1 base, there was a span of 9 bases. In germline, CDR1 is LNHNV, CDR2 YYDKDF (reference sequence). The CDR3 is 15 amino acids. The CDR3 coding sequence is TGTGCCACCAGCAGAGATCGGACAAAGAACACTGAAGCTTTCTTT. This sequence encodes CATSRDRTKNTEAFF.

This clone has a count of ten or more. This chain connects TRBV11-3 to TRBJ1-5; 9 bases map to TRBD1. V lost 5 bases to trimming and J lost 7 bases; unmatched junction nucleotides: 12. Germline V lookup: CDR1 SGHNT, CDR2 YENEEA. The CDR3 spans 16 residues. DNA of the CDR3: TGTGCCAGCAGCAATTCGGTACAGGGGGCTGAGCAGCCCCAGCATTTT. This gives the protein CASSNSVQGAEQPQHF.

This clone showed up many times. The chain joins TRBV11-3 to TRBJ2-5; TRBD2 might be the D (5 bases). Germline V lookup: CDR1 SGHNT, CDR2 YENEEA. V was trimmed by 1 base and J by 5 bases, leaving 11 bases between them. The CDR3 length is 14 residues. The CDR3 protein is CASSLGVGVETQYF. As DNA, the CDR3 is TGTGCCAGCAGCTTAGGTGTGGGAGTGGAGACCCAGTACTTC.

The V and J genes are TRBV7-1 and TRBJ1-1, with D hard to call. TRBV7-1 is filed as an ORF, its function uncertain. V dropped 4 bases and J dropped 3 bases, with 9 bases sitting between them. The CDR3 extends over 13 amino acids. CDR3 DNA sequence: TGTGCCAGCAGCTTAATCCTCGACACTGAAGCTTTCTTT. Translated: CASSLILDTEAFF.

This clone came up a few times. This sequence joins TRBV9 and TRBJ2-5, with D possibly matching TRBD2 (5 bases). Germline-derived CDR1 and CDR2 are SGDLS and YYNGEE. Trimming cost V 5 bases and J 5 bases, with 22 bases left between them. This CDR3 is 16 amino acids long. CDR3 in amino acids: CASSDPGSLRWETQYF. The CDR3 nucleotides read TGTGCCAGCAGTGACCCGGGAAGTCTCAGGTGGGAGACCCAGTACTTC. Together with reference TRBV9 and TRBJ2-5, the CDR3 gives the full variable domain: DSGVTQTPKHLITATGQRVTLRCSPRSGDLSVYWYQQSLDQGLQFLIQYYNGEERAKGNILERFSAQQFPDLHSELNLSSLELGDSALYFCASSDPGSLRWETQYFGPGTRLLVL.

In this sample, this clone turned up once. The V gene is TRBV14, the J gene TRBJ2-7; D ambiguous. V lost 0 bases to trimming and J lost 3 bases, with 0 bases between them. The length of the CDR3 is 11 residues. CDR1 and CDR2 from the germline V gene are SGHDN and FVKESK. The CDR3 region is CASSQDYEQYF. The CDR3 DNA sequence: TGTGCCAGCAGCCAAGACTACGAGCAGTACTTC.

J is TRBJ2-5 and V is TRBV19, with D tentatively TRBD2 (6 bases). This CDR3 contains 16 residues. Germline V CDR1 and CDR2: LNHDA, SQIVND (reference sequence). The V gene lost 9 bases and the J gene lost 1 base, with 21 bases spanning the gap. This CDR3 is CASQSHVGSGQETQYF. The CDR3 DNA reads as TGTGCCAGCCAGTCCCATGTCGGTAGCGGCCAAGAGACCCAGTACTTC. Looking up the rest from reference TRBV19 and TRBJ2-5 gives the full variable domain: DGGITQSPKYLFRKEGQNVTLSCEQNLNHDAMYWYRQDPGQGLRLIYYSQIVNDFQKGDIAEGYSVSREKKESFPLTVTSAQKNPTAFYLCASQSHVGSGQETQYFGPGTRLLVL.

V gene TRBV5-1 combines with J gene TRBJ1-2; 10 positions match TRBD1. CDR1 and CDR2 (germline): SGHRS, YFSETQ. The CDR3 spans 15 residues. Trimming took 0 bases from V and 2 from J; bases not matched to a gene: 1. The CDR3 coding sequence is TGCGCCAGCAGCTTGGGGGGACAGGGGAACTATGGCTACACCTTC. Encoded protein: CASSLGGQGNYGYTF.

This clone was recorded many times. The rearrangement uses TRBV6-8 and TRBJ2-5; no firm D call. Trimming took 0 bases from V and 2 from J, leaving 10 bases between them. The CDR3 runs 15 residues. Germline lookup yields CDR1 MNHGY and CDR2 SAAAGT. CDR3 nucleotide sequence: TGTGCCAGCAGTTACTCGATAGAAGGGCAAGAGACCCAGTACTTC. This translates into CASSYSIEGQETQYF.

The chain combines TRBV9 with TRBJ2-1; D ambiguous. The V and J ends lost 5 bases and 1 base respectively, with 4 bases between them. This CDR3 has 12 amino acids. The V gene's germline CDR1 is SGDLS and CDR2 YYNGEE. The CDR3 loop is CASRGSYNEQFF. DNA of the CDR3: TGTGCCAGCAGGGGTTCCTACAATGAGCAGTTCTTC.

The V gene is TRBV19, the J gene TRBJ1-5; TRBD1 is a possible D gene (5 bases). The CDR3 is made up of 15 amino acids. The V gene lost 1 base and the J gene lost 3 bases, with 10 bases spanning the gap. CDR1 and CDR2 from the germline V gene are LNHDA and SQIVND (reference sequence). The CDR3: CASSIGKGFNQPQHF. DNA for the CDR3: TGTGCCAGTAGTATAGGCAAGGGGTTCAATCAGCCCCAGCATTTT.

This chain uses TRBV6-8 with TRBJ2-6, with 9 bases fitting TRBD1. The CDR3 is 16 residues long. CDR1 MNHGY and CDR2 SAAAGT come from the germline V gene. Germline trimming cut 5 bases from V and 4 bases from J; bases unmatched to any gene: 6. CDR3 coding DNA: TGTGCCAGCAGTCAACAGGGGGCGGGCGGGGCCAACGTCCTGACTTTC. It translates to CASSQQGAGGANVLTF.